This T cell receptor beta chain was documented in a study of persistence of HIV-infected CD4 T cells. The V and J ends lost 2 bases and 4 bases, in that order; junction bases with no gene match: 1. Germline V gene lookup returns CDR1 SNHLY and CDR2 FYNNEI. The CDR3 is 15 amino acids. As regards this clone: Its antigen is unknown.

Nonspecific anti-CD3/anti-CD28 bead stimulation represents the broad CD4+ T cell repertoire. Responding CD4+ T cells were sorted by upregulation of both CD40 ligand and CD69. This was the immunoSEQ version 4 assay in survey mode. The method was immunoSEQ multiplex PCR; TCRdb's version includes in-frame clones alone and lacks a portion of them. The sample has under 45,000 clones; 89% are singletons. This TCR derives from an adult man with HIV who was CMV-seropositive. The rearrangement links TRBV2 to TRBJ1-6, with 8 bases fitting TRBD1. This specimen consisted of CD4+ T cells sorted from PBMCs after roughly 17-hour stimulation, obtained from a patient who received antiretroviral therapy. The CDR3 DNA sequence: TGTGCCAGCAGTGAAACAGGGGGATATAATTCACCCCTCCACTTT. It is translated as CASSETGGYNSPLHF.